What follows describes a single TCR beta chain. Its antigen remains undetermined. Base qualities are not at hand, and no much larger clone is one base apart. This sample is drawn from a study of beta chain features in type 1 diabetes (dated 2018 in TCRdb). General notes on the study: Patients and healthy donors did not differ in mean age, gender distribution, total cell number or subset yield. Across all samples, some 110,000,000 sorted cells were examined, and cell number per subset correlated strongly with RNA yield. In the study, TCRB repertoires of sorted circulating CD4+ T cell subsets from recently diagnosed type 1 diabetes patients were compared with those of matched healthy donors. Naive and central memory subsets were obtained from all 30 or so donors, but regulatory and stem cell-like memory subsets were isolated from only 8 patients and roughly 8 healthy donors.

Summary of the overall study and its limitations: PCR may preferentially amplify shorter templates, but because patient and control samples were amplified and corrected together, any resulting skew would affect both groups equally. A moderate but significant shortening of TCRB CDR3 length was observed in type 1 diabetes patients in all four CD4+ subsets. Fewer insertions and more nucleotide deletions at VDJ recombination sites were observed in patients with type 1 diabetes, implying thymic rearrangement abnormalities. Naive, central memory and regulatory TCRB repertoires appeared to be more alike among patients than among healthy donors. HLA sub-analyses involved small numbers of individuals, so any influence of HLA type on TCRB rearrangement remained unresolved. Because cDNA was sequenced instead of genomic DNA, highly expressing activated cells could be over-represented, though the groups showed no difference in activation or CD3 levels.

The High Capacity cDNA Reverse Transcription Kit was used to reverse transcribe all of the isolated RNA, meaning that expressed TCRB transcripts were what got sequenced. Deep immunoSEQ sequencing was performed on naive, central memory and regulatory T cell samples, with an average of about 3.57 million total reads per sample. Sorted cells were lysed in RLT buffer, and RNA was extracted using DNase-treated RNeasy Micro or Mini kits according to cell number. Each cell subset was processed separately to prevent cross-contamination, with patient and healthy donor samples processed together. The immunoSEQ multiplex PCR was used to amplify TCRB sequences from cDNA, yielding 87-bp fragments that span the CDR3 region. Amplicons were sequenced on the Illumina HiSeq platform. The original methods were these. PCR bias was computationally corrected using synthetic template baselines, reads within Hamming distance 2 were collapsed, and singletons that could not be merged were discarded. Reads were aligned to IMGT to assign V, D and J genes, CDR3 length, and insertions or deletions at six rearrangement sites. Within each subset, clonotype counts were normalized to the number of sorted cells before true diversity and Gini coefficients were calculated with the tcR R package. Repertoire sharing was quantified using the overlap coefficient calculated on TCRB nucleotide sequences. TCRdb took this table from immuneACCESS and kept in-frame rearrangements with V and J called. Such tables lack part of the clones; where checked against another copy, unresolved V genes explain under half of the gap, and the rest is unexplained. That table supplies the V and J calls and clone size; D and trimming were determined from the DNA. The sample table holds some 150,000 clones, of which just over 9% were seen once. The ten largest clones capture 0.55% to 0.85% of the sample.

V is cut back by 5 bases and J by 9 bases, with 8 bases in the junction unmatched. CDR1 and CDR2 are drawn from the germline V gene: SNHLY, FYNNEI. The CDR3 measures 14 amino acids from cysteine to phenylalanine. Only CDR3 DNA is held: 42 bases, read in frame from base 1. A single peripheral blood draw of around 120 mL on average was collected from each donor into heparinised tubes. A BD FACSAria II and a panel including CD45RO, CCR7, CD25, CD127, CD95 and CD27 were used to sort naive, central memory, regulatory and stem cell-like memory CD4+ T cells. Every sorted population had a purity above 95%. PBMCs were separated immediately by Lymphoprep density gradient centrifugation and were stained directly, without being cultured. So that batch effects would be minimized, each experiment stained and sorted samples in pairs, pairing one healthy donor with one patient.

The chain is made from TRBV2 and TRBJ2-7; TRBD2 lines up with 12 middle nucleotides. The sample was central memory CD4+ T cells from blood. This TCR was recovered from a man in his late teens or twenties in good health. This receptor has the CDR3 CASSPGLAGMGQYF. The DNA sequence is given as TGTGCCAGCAGTCCGGGACTAGCGGGTATGGGGCAGTACTTC.